Each of the 26 T cell receptor beta chains below was sequenced from the same sample in a study of blood T cell repertoires in COVID-19. Clones were sequenced by immunoSEQ multiplex PCR, and TCRdb holds only the in-frame ones, with some missing. The table has approximately 110,000 clones, around 90% seen once. The specimen sequenced was peripheral blood. These receptors came from a woman aged 50 to 60 with active or convalescent COVID-19.

V usage is TRBV25-1 and J usage is TRBJ2-1; TRBD2 aligns across 9 bases. The CDR3 consists of 18 residues. CDR1 is MGHDK, CDR2 SYGVNS, per germline. The V segment lost 2 bases and the J segment 1 base; nucleotides outside the gene matches: 9. The CDR3 DNA follows: TGTGCCAGCAGTGAAGGGTTCCGACTAGCGGATTCCTACAATGAGCAGTTCTTC. This encodes CASSEGFRLADSYNEQFF.

The rearrangement joins TRBV18 to TRBJ2-7; 14 bases align to TRBD2. Germline V gene sequence: CDR1 KGHSH, CDR2 LQKENI. The trim removed 4 bases at V and 2 bases at J, leaving 4 bases unmatched. The CDR3 consists of 16 residues. The CDR3 DNA follows: TGTGCCAGCTCACGAGGGACTAGCGGGAGAACCTACGAGCAGTACTTC. It specifies CASSRGTSGRTYEQYF.

The V and J genes are TRBV12-3 or TRBV12-4 and TRBJ1-1, with D unresolved. Trimming removed 7 bases from V and 3 bases from J, with 12 bases in between. The CDR3 loop spans 13 amino acids. The CDR3 region has the DNA TGTGCCAGCATTATGAGGTTAGACACTGAAGCTTTCTTT. Translated: CASIMRLDTEAFF.

This rearrangement joins TRBV4-3 to TRBJ2-4, with D unresolved. Germline-derived CDR1 and CDR2 are LGHNA and YSLEER. Trimming took 2 bases from V and 8 from J, leaving 16 bases between them. The CDR3 has 15 residues. This chain's CDR3 is CASSQSRVRFDIQYF. CDR3 nucleotides: TGCGCCAGCAGCCAATCCCGGGTCCGTTTTGACATTCAGTACTTC.

This sequence joins TRBV9 and TRBJ2-6; a possible D gene is TRBD1 (6 bases). V was cut by 2 bases and J by 0 bases, with 6 bases left in between. The CDR3 runs 15 residues. Germline CDR1 and CDR2: SGDLS and YYNGEE. Here the CDR3 reads CASSVDSSGANVLTF. The CDR3 coding sequence is TGTGCCAGCAGCGTGGACAGCTCTGGGGCCAACGTCCTGACTTTC.

This chain links TRBV27 with TRBJ1-5, with D possibly TRBD1 on 6 matching bases. The CDR3 totals 15 residues. The germline CDR1 and CDR2 sequences are MNHEY and SMNVEV (reference sequence). V lost 1 base and J lost 6, with 13 bases in between. CDR3: CASSLYRAGGQPQHF. The CDR3 DNA reads TGTGCCAGCAGTTTATACAGGGCTGGGGGTCAGCCCCAGCATTTT.

This chain links TRBV28 with TRBJ2-1, with D maybe TRBD2 (5 bases). The CDR3 length is 16 residues. CDR1 is MDHEN, CDR2 SYDVKM, per germline. The germline V and J ends were trimmed by 2 bases and 1 base, with 12 bases remaining between them. The CDR3: CASSLGASGSYNEQFF. In DNA, the CDR3 is TGTGCCAGCAGTTTAGGAGCGAGCGGTTCCTACAATGAGCAGTTCTTC.

V is TRBV4-2 and J is TRBJ1-2; D might be TRBD1 (6 bases). This CDR3 comprises 16 residues. V was trimmed by 0 bases and J by 5 bases, leaving 16 bases between them. Per the germline V gene, CDR1 is LGHNA and CDR2 is YNFKEQ. CDR3 in DNA: TGTGCCAGCAGCCAAGAGTCGGGACACCGGACTTATGGCTACACCTTC. Protein sequence: CASSQESGHRTYGYTF.

J is TRBJ1-2 and V is TRBV6-6; TRBD1 matches 10 bases. V lost 8 bases and J lost 4; bases outside the gene matches: 7. Germline CDR1 is MNHNY and CDR2 is SVGAGI (reference sequence). The CDR3 runs to 14 residues. The CDR3 nucleotides are TGTGCCAGCGCTCCCGGGACAGGGGTCTATGGCTACACCTTC. It is translated as CASAPGTGVYGYTF.

This sequence joins TRBV18 and TRBJ2-5; TRBD2 is a possible D gene (5 bases). Between the trimmed V and J ends, which lost 1 base and 5 bases, there was a span of 11 bases. The germline V gene encodes CDR1 KGHSH and CDR2 LQKENI. This CDR3 is built from 14 residues. The CDR3 here is CASSPRATGETQYF. The CDR3 DNA reads TGTGCCAGCTCACCACGGGCGACGGGGGAGACCCAGTACTTC.

The J gene is TRBJ2-3, the V gene TRBV19; TRBD1 matches at 7 bases. Germline CDR1 is LNHDA and CDR2 is SQIVND (reference sequence). This CDR3 is 14 amino acids long. Trimming cost V 7 bases and J 3 bases; bases outside gene matches: 7. The CDR3 sequence: CASTFNRGTDTQYF. CDR3 coding DNA: TGTGCCAGTACCTTCAACAGGGGTACAGATACGCAGTATTTT.

This clone was seen only once. The CDR3 DNA sequence: TGTGCCATCAGCTCGGGTAGCGGGGTGGCCTACAATGAGCAGTTCTTC. This encodes CAISSGSGVAYNEQFF. V gene TRBV10-3 combines with J gene TRBJ2-1; 8 positions agree with TRBD2. The CDR3 length is 16 residues. V lost 6 bases, J lost 2 bases, and 9 bases stayed unmatched. Germline values: CDR1 ENHRY, CDR2 SYGVKD.

V gene TRBV21-1 combines with J gene TRBJ2-5; TRBD1, the D gene given by the table, was not confirmed from the DNA. TRBV21-1 corresponds to a pseudogene. CDR3 length: 15 amino acids. Written as DNA, the CDR3 is TGTGCCAGCAGCGGGTTTGGGCCTACTCCGGAGACCCAGTACTTC. Protein: CASSGFGPTPETQYF.

The chain recombines TRBV29-1 with TRBJ2-7; TRBD1 matches at 12 bases. The CDR3 has 15 amino acids. The V gene's germline CDR1 is SQVTM and CDR2 ANQGSEA. Unmatched junction bases numbered 7, after V lost 0 bases and J lost 7 bases. The CDR3 DNA is TGCAGCGTTGAAGATCTGGGGACAGGGGGCGGGGAGCAGTACTTC. Its protein product is CSVEDLGTGGGEQYF.

The V gene is TRBV7-3, the J gene TRBJ1-2, with 7 bases lining up with TRBD1. The CDR3 spans 15 residues. The germline V gene has CDR1 SGHTA and CDR2 FQGTGA. The ends lost 3 bases at V and 1 base at J; junction bases unmatched: 5. This chain's CDR3 is CASSLTGQGNYGYTF. As DNA, the CDR3 is TGTGCCAGCAGCTTGACAGGGCAGGGTAACTATGGCTACACCTTC. Full variable domain (outside the CDR3, taken from reference TRBV7-3 and TRBJ1-2): GAGVSQTPSNKVTEKGKYVELRCDPISGHTALYWYRQSLGQGPEFLIYFQGTGAADDSGLPNDRFFAVRPEGSVSTLKIQRTERGDSAVYLCASSLTGQGNYGYTFGSGTRLTVV.

This sequence joins TRBV18 and TRBJ2-2; a weak D match, TRBD2 (6 bases). V shed 6 bases and J shed 1 base, with 12 bases lying between them. The CDR3 runs 15 residues. The germline gives CDR1 KGHSH, CDR2 LQKENI. CDR3 amino acids: CASSLGGLNTGELFF. The CDR3 nucleotides read TGTGCCAGCTCCCTCGGGGGACTGAACACCGGGGAGCTGTTTTTT.

CDR3 protein: CASSFAGRRETQYF. The CDR3 DNA reads TGTGCCAGCAGCTTCGCGGGAAGGAGAGAGACCCAGTACTTC. The chain recombines TRBV11-1 with TRBJ2-5; weak D call: TRBD2 (6 bases). The CDR3 sequence is 14 residues long. The germline CDR1 and CDR2 sequences are SGHAT and FQDESV (reference sequence). The germline V and J ends were trimmed by 3 bases and 4 bases, with 12 bases remaining between them. Using reference TRBV11-1 and TRBJ2-5 for the parts outside the CDR3, the full variable domain is EAEVAQSPRYKITEKSQAVAFWCDPISGHATLYWYRQILGQGPELLVQFQDESVVDDSQLPKDRFSAERLKGVDSTLKIQPAELGDSAMYLCASSFAGRRETQYFGPGTRLLVL.

This chain connects TRBV29-1 to TRBJ1-5, with 12 bases fitting TRBD1. The CDR3 has 18 residues. V lost 5 bases, J lost 2 bases, and 13 bases stayed unmatched. Germline-derived CDR1 and CDR2 are SQVTM and ANQGSEA. The CDR3 sequence is CSVLTGTGGSFGNQPQHF. CDR3 sequence (DNA): TGCAGCGTTCTTACCGGGACAGGGGGCTCATTTGGCAATCAGCCCCAGCATTTT.

V gene TRBV29-1 combines with J gene TRBJ2-7, with 7 nucleotides matching TRBD2. Germline V CDR1 and CDR2: SQVTM, ANQGSEA. The CDR3 loop spans 15 amino acids. V dropped 4 bases and J dropped 1; count of bases not matched to a gene: 10. The DNA for the CDR3 is TGCAGCGTTGCAGGATTAGCGGGCCCGTCCTACGAGCAGTACTTC. Protein: CSVAGLAGPSYEQYF.

V is TRBV28 and J is TRBJ2-3, with 10 positions matching TRBD1. Germline CDR1 MDHEN, CDR2 SYDVKM. J gave up 0 bases and V 5 bases, and 8 bases lay outside the gene matches. The CDR3 contains 17 residues. The CDR3 protein is CASSRTGGSRSTDTQYF. The CDR3 DNA reads as TGTGCCAGCAGTCGGACAGGGGGAAGTCGTAGCACAGATACGCAGTATTTT.

The CDR3 nucleotides read TGCGCCAGCAGCTTCGGGACAGGGGGCTCGGGCGAGCAGTACTTC. Translating gives CASSFGTGGSGEQYF. The chain is built from TRBV5-1 and TRBJ2-7; 12 bases line up with TRBD1. Trimming at V came to 2 bases and at J to 6 bases, leaving 6 bases not matched to a gene. The CDR3 loop spans 15 amino acids. CDR1 is SGHRS, CDR2 YFSETQ, per germline. Supplemented by reference TRBV5-1 and TRBJ2-7, the full variable domain reads KAGVTQTPRYLIKTRGQQVTLSCSPISGHRSVSWYQQTPGQGLQFLFEYFSETQRNKGNFPGRFSGRQFSNSRSEMNVSTLELGDSALYLCASSFGTGGSGEQYFGPGTRLTVT.

This sequence joins TRBV7-2 and TRBJ2-1; 10 positions match TRBD1. The CDR3 spans 15 residues. Germline trimming cut 4 bases from V and 6 bases from J; bases unmatched to any gene: 6. The germline gives CDR1 SGHTA, CDR2 FQGNSA. CDR3 region: CASSSRDRGSNEQFF. CDR3 sequence (DNA): TGTGCCAGCAGCTCCCGGGACAGGGGTAGCAATGAGCAGTTCTTC.

This clone was found once. The chain employs TRBV13 and TRBJ2-7, with D perhaps matching TRBD2 (6 bases). The CDR3 extends over 14 amino acids. The germline CDR1 and CDR2 sequences are PRHDT and FYEKMQ (reference sequence). V was clipped by 5 bases and J by 1 base, with 12 bases between them. In DNA form, the CDR3 reads TGTGCCAGCAGCATGCGGACTACGTCCTACGAGCAGTACTTC. Amino acids: CASSMRTTSYEQYF.

The chain has TRBV9 and TRBJ1-4, with D perhaps matching TRBD1 (5 bases). CDR1 and CDR2 (germline): SGDLS, YYNGEE. This CDR3 has 14 amino acids. Between the trimmed V and J ends, which lost 0 bases and 8 bases, there was a span of 11 bases. The CDR3 reads CASSVDQGSEKLFF. CDR3 DNA sequence: TGTGCCAGCAGCGTAGACCAGGGCTCCGAAAAACTGTTTTTT.

The J gene is TRBJ2-1, the V gene TRBV2, with 9 nucleotides matching TRBD1. The CDR3 is 13 amino acids. Germline CDR1 reads SNHLY; CDR2 reads FYNNEI. V was clipped by 6 bases and J by 6 bases; unmatched bases: 3. DNA for the CDR3: TGTGCCAGCAGGGGGACAGGGAGCAATGAGCAGTTCTTC. As protein: CASRGTGSNEQFF.

This chain connects TRBV5-5 to TRBJ2-1; 9 bases align to TRBD2. The CDR3 loop spans 18 amino acids. V shed 9 bases, J shed 3 bases, and the junction held 19 bases outside the gene matches. Germline assignment: CDR1 SGHKS and CDR2 YYEKEE (reference sequence). The CDR3 sequence: CAIGAGSGREGYYNEQFF. Here the CDR3 DNA reads TGTGCCATCGGGGCGGGTAGCGGGAGAGAGGGCTACTACAATGAGCAGTTCTTC.